A selection of T cell receptor beta chains follows, all from one sample in a study of cytotoxic CD8 clonotypes in ibrutinib-treated CLL. Assay used: immunoSEQ multiplex PCR; TCRdb lists only in-frame clones, some missing. The table shows about 130,000 clones, with 84% occurring only once. The sample consisted of PBMCs, taken after 24 months of ibrutinib treatment. These receptors all stem from a human donor with chronic lymphocytic leukemia. CDR3s include the opening cysteine and the closing phenylalanine or tryptophan. The D gene is left open where the match is weak. Clone size is not always given. Where it is, it says once, few, many or a class for expanded clones.

V gene: TRBV7-7
clone size: -
D gene: -
J gene: TRBJ2-5
CDR3 protein: CASSLAGVQETQYF
CDR3 DNA: TGTGCCAGCAGCTTAGCAGGGGTTCAAGAGACCCAGTACTTC

V gene: TRBV6-5
clone size: -
D gene: -
J gene: TRBJ1-2
CDR3 protein: CASSPDRRTYGYTF
CDR3 DNA: TGTGCCAGCAGTCCCGACCGCCGTACCTATGGCTACACCTTC

V gene: TRBV14
clone size: -
D gene: -
J gene: TRBJ1-2
CDR3 protein: CASSQDPGQHYGYTF
CDR3 DNA: TGTGCCAGCAGCCAAGATCCAGGACAGCACTATGGCTACACCTTC

V gene: TRBV5-6
clone size: -
D gene: -
J gene: TRBJ2-1
CDR3 protein: CASSLPGGFSYNEQFF
CDR3 DNA: TGTGCCAGCAGTTTGCCCGGCGGGTTCTCCTACAATGAGCAGTTCTTC

V gene: TRBV9
clone size: -
D gene: TRBD1
J gene: TRBJ1-2
CDR3 protein: CASSVGEGAGYGYTF
CDR3 DNA: TGTGCCAGCAGCGTAGGCGAGGGGGCTGGGTATGGCTACACCTTC

V gene: TRBV5-4
clone size: -
D gene: TRBD2
J gene: TRBJ2-5
CDR3 protein: CASSRTSEETQYF
CDR3 DNA: TGTGCCAGCAGCAGGACTAGCGAAGAGACCCAGTACTTC

V gene: TRBV6-1
clone size: -
D gene: -
J gene: TRBJ1-2
CDR3 protein: CASSEGQVTSYGYTF
CDR3 DNA: TGTGCCAGCAGTGAGGGCCAGGTTACGTCCTATGGCTACACCTTC

V gene: TRBV6-5
clone size: -
D gene: TRBD1
J gene: TRBJ1-4
CDR3 protein: CASSYSSDRDEKLFF
CDR3 DNA: TGTGCCAGCAGTTACTCGAGTGACAGGGACGAAAAACTGTTTTTT

V gene: TRBV28
clone size: -
D gene: TRBD2
J gene: TRBJ2-3
CDR3 protein: CASSFRGGRDTQYF
CDR3 DNA: TGTGCCAGCAGTTTTCGGGGGGGCAGAGATACGCAGTATTTT

V gene: TRBV7-2
clone size: -
D gene: -
J gene: TRBJ2-1
CDR3 protein: CASSLARGHNNEQFF
CDR3 DNA: TGTGCCAGCAGCTTAGCGCGTGGGCACAACAATGAGCAGTTCTTC

V gene: TRBV5-1
clone size: -
D gene: -
J gene: TRBJ2-2
CDR3 protein: CASSFGTSPGGGELFF
CDR3 DNA: TGCGCCAGCAGCTTCGGGACTTCCCCAGGAGGGGGGGAGCTGTTTTTT

V gene: TRBV6-6
clone size: -
D gene: TRBD1
J gene: TRBJ1-5
CDR3 protein: CASRHRGGSGNQPQHF
CDR3 DNA: TGTGCCAGCAGGCACAGGGGCGGTAGTGGCAATCAGCCCCAGCATTTT

V gene: TRBV10-1
clone size: -
D gene: -
J gene: TRBJ2-3
CDR3 protein: CASSPGTETDTQYF
CDR3 DNA: TGCGCCAGCAGCCCCGGGACCGAAACAGATACGCAGTATTTT

V gene: TRBV29-1
clone size: -
D gene: -
J gene: TRBJ2-1
CDR3 protein: CSVDSASRADNEQFF
CDR3 DNA: TGCAGCGTTGATAGCGCTTCCCGGGCAGACAATGAGCAGTTCTTC

V gene: TRBV5-1
clone size: -
D gene: -
J gene: TRBJ2-2
CDR3 protein: CASSRARQNTGELFF
CDR3 DNA: TGCGCCAGCAGTCGGGCCCGACAAAACACCGGGGAGCTGTTTTTT

V gene: TRBV2
clone size: -
D gene: -
J gene: TRBJ2-3
CDR3 protein: CASSAGHTDTQYF
CDR3 DNA: TGTGCCAGCAGTGCGGGACACACAGATACGCAGTATTTT

V gene: TRBV19
clone size: -
D gene: -
J gene: TRBJ2-7
CDR3 protein: CASSPRGQLIPHEQYF
CDR3 DNA: TGTGCCAGTAGCCCAAGGGGCCAGCTGATCCCCCACGAGCAGTACTTC

V gene: TRBV7-9
clone size: -
D gene: -
J gene: TRBJ1-4
CDR3 protein: CASNGQNEKLFF
CDR3 DNA: TGTGCCAGCAACGGACAGAATGAAAAACTGTTTTTT

V gene: TRBV5-4
clone size: -
D gene: -
J gene: TRBJ2-7
CDR3 protein: CASSSANSYEQYF
CDR3 DNA: TGTGCCAGCAGCTCCGCCAACTCCTACGAGCAGTACTTC

V gene: TRBV6-6
clone size: -
D gene: TRBD1
J gene: TRBJ1-2
CDR3 protein: CASSYLTGGGGGYTF
CDR3 DNA: TGTGCCAGCAGTTACCTCACAGGGGGAGGGGGTGGCTACACCTTC

V gene: TRBV2
clone size: -
D gene: -
J gene: TRBJ2-5
CDR3 protein: CASSEGTGAETQYF
CDR3 DNA: TGTGCCAGCAGTGAAGGGACTGGTGCAGAGACCCAGTACTTC

V gene: TRBV5-1
clone size: -
D gene: -
J gene: TRBJ1-2
CDR3 protein: CASTAGQFYGGGYTF
CDR3 DNA: TGCGCCAGCACAGCGGGGCAGTTTTATGGGGGTGGCTACACCTTC

V gene: TRBV7-6
clone size: -
D gene: TRBD1
J gene: TRBJ1-2
CDR3 protein: CASSLIPGQGGYGYTF
CDR3 DNA: TGTGCCAGCAGCTTAATCCCGGGACAGGGAGGCTATGGCTACACCTTC

V gene: TRBV5-4
clone size: -
D gene: TRBD1
J gene: TRBJ2-7
CDR3 protein: CASSLGTGPYEQYF
CDR3 DNA: TGTGCCAGCAGCTTGGGGACAGGCCCCTACGAGCAGTACTTC

V gene: TRBV19
clone size: few
D gene: TRBD1
J gene: TRBJ2-5
CDR3 protein: CASSFGQGAETQYF
CDR3 DNA: TGTGCCAGTAGTTTCGGACAGGGGGCCGAGACCCAGTACTTC

V gene: TRBV5-6
clone size: -
D gene: -
J gene: TRBJ2-1
CDR3 protein: CASNSNGAGSYNEQFF
CDR3 DNA: TGTGCCAGCAACTCAAATGGGGCAGGATCCTACAATGAGCAGTTCTTC

V gene: TRBV6-1
clone size: -
D gene: -
J gene: TRBJ2-1
CDR3 protein: CASSESTAIPQFF
CDR3 DNA: TGTGCCAGCAGTGAATCTACGGCCATCCCGCAGTTCTTC

V gene: TRBV30
clone size: few
D gene: -
J gene: TRBJ2-5
CDR3 protein: CAWIRSGETQYF
CDR3 DNA: TGTGCCTGGATTCGAAGTGGAGAGACCCAGTACTTC

V gene: TRBV7-2
clone size: many
D gene: TRBD1
J gene: TRBJ1-1
CDR3 protein: CASTQGQGNTEAFF
CDR3 DNA: TGTGCCAGCACCCAGGGACAGGGGAACACTGAAGCTTTCTTT

V gene: TRBV6-6
clone size: -
D gene: -
J gene: TRBJ1-2
CDR3 protein: CASLKYSDGYTF
CDR3 DNA: TGTGCCAGCCTAAAGTATTCCGATGGCTACACCTTC

V gene: TRBV20-1
clone size: -
D gene: -
J gene: TRBJ2-3
CDR3 protein: CSERRADTQYF
CDR3 DNA: TGCAGTGAAAGAAGGGCAGATACGCAGTATTTT

V gene: TRBV6-6
clone size: -
D gene: -
J gene: TRBJ1-1
CDR3 protein: CASRTIYYTEAFF
CDR3 DNA: TGTGCCAGCAGGACGATATACTACACTGAAGCTTTCTTT

V gene: TRBV19
clone size: -
D gene: -
J gene: TRBJ1-2
CDR3 protein: CATYMGGGYTF
CDR3 DNA: TGTGCCACGTACATGGGGGGCGGCTACACCTTC

V gene: TRBV5-1
clone size: -
D gene: TRBD1
J gene: TRBJ1-1
CDR3 protein: CASSFQGAGTEAFF
CDR3 DNA: TGCGCCAGCAGCTTTCAGGGGGCTGGCACTGAAGCTTTCTTT

V gene: TRBV5-1
clone size: -
D gene: TRBD2
J gene: TRBJ2-7
CDR3 protein: CASSRTSGSYEQYF
CDR3 DNA: TGCGCCAGCAGCCGGACTAGCGGCTCCTACGAGCAGTACTTC

V gene: TRBV28
clone size: -
D gene: -
J gene: TRBJ2-4
CDR3 protein: CASSLGYQNIQYF
CDR3 DNA: TGTGCCAGCAGTTTGGGGTACCAAAACATTCAGTACTTC

V gene: TRBV6-6
clone size: -
D gene: -
J gene: TRBJ1-1
CDR3 protein: CASSYSGVNTEAFF
CDR3 DNA: TGTGCCAGCAGTTACTCCGGGGTGAACACTGAAGCTTTCTTT

V gene: TRBV29-1
clone size: -
D gene: TRBD1
J gene: TRBJ1-2
CDR3 protein: CSVETAGTGYNYGYTF
CDR3 DNA: TGCAGCGTTGAAACCGCCGGGACAGGCTATAACTATGGCTACACCTTC

V gene: TRBV14
clone size: -
D gene: -
J gene: TRBJ2-5
CDR3 protein: CASSQDRTQYF
CDR3 DNA: TGTGCCAGCAGCCAAGATCGGACCCAGTACTTC

V gene: TRBV5-6
clone size: -
D gene: TRBD1
J gene: TRBJ1-1
CDR3 protein: CASSLPGQGNTEAFF
CDR3 DNA: TGTGCCAGCAGCTTGCCGGGACAGGGGAACACTGAAGCTTTCTTT

V gene: TRBV7-2
clone size: -
D gene: -
J gene: TRBJ2-2
CDR3 protein: CASSLTYDTGELFF
CDR3 DNA: TGTGCCAGCAGCCTGACCTACGACACCGGGGAGCTGTTTTTT

V gene: TRBV2
clone size: -
D gene: TRBD2
J gene: TRBJ2-2
CDR3 protein: CASSVVGRDTGELFF
CDR3 DNA: TGTGCCAGCAGTGTGGTGGGGAGGGACACCGGGGAGCTGTTTTTT

V gene: TRBV6-1
clone size: -
D gene: TRBD1
J gene: TRBJ1-2
CDR3 protein: CASSVRQGISNYGYTF
CDR3 DNA: TGTGCCAGCAGTGTCCGACAGGGAATCTCTAACTATGGCTACACCTTC

V gene: TRBV4-1
clone size: few
D gene: TRBD2
J gene: TRBJ2-7
CDR3 protein: CASSHLAVLAGETYEQYF
CDR3 DNA: TGCGCCAGCAGCCACCTGGCGGTCCTAGCGGGGGAGACCTACGAGCAGTACTTC